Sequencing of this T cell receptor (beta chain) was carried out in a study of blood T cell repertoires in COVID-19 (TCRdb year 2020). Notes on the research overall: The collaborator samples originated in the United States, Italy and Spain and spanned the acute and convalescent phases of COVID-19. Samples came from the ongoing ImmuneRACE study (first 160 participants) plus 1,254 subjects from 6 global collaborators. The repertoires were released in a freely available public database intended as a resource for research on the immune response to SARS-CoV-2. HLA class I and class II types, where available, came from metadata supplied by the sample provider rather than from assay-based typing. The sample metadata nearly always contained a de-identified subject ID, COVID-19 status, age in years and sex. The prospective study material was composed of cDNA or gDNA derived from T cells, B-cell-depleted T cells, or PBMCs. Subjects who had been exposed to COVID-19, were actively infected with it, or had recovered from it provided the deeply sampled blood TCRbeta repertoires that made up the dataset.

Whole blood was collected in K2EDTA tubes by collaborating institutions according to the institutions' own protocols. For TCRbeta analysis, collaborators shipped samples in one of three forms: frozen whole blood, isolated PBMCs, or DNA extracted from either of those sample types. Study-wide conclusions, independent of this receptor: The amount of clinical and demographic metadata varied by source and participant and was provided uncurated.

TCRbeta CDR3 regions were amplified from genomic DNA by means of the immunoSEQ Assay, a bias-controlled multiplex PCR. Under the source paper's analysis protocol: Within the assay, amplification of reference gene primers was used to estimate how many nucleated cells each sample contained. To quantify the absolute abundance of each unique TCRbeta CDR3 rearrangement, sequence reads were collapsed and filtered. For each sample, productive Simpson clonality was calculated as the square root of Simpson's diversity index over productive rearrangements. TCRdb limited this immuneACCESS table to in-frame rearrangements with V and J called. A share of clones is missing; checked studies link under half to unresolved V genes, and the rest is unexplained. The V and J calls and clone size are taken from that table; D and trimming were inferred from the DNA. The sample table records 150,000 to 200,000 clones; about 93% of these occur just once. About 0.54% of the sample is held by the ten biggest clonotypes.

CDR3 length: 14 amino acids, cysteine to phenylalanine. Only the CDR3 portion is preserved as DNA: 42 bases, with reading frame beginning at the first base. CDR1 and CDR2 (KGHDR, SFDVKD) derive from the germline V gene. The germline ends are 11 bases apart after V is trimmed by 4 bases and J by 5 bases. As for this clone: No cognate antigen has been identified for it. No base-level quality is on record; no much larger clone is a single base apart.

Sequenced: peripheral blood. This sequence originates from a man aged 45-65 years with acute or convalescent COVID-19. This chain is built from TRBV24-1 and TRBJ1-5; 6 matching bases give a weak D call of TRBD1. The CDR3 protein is CATSDRGYYQPQHF. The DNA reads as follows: TGTGCCACCAGTGACAGGGGTTACTATCAGCCCCAGCATTTT.